Listed here is a single T cell receptor (beta chain). Its antigen is currently not known. Base qualities are not at hand, and no much larger clone is one base apart. The library relied on the immunoSEQ multiplex PCR assay. A mixture of 60 forward primers for TCR Vbeta segments and 13 reverse primers for TCR Jbeta segments was used in the multiplex PCR. The CDR3 region of rearranged TCR beta genes was amplified from genomic DNA with a multiplex PCR assay. The Illumina HiSeq System was used to sequence the amplified TCR beta libraries as 87-base-pair reads. As for how the authors treated the data: In a later analysis, 70 million to 95 million unique TCR beta chains were counted across the approximately 640 repertoires, and roughly 10 million of these chains were shared by at least two donors. To remove PCR and sequencing errors, raw reads were error-corrected and collapsed into unique sequences using a nearest-neighbor algorithm that merged closely related sequences. To assign V, D and J gene segments, CDR3 sequences were aligned to IMGT reference sequences. For a sequence to be retained, a match of at least six nucleotides to both a V gene segment and a J gene segment was required. Rearrangements were classified as productive when the CDR3 lacked stop codons and remained in frame with V and J, and all other rearrangements were classified as non-productive. CDR3 was defined according to IMGT convention as the region running from the second conserved V-encoded cysteine to the conserved J-encoded phenylalanine. Sequences without an unambiguous match to a single V gene segment were excluded from the earlier analysis of 500 to 700 of the donors. An earlier analysis of almost 600 of the donors classified V segments as functional when productive rearrangements were above 56.7% and as segregating when the standard deviation between donors was above 5%. To diagnose cytomegalovirus status from the catalog of TCR beta chain sequences, a statistical classification framework was built. In a later analysis, V and J genes were assigned by comparing TCR nucleotide sequences against IMGT/GENE-DB human TR gene sequences. Using the TCRdist pipeline, a later analysis assigned CDR3 sequences along with most-parsimonious VDJ recombination scenarios. In a later analysis, every TCR beta chain was defined by the combination of its CDR3 amino acid sequence and its V-gene family, and reads without a unique V-gene family were dropped. To address suspected cross-contamination and a sequencing artifact, a later analysis removed over 500 highly shared, low-generation-probability nucleotide sequences. A later analysis calculated a clonal expansion index for each public chain from normalized within-repertoire ranks of inferred template counts. A later analysis computed generation probabilities with a VDJ recombination model fitted to out-of-frame rearrangements, and checked the results against IGoR. In a later analysis, hypergeometric tests were used to score TCR-TCR, TCR-HLA and TCR-CMV co-occurrence, with a repertoire-size bias correction applied to TCR pairs. A later analysis estimated false discovery rates by permuting HLA or CMV assignments 20 times. In a later analysis, co-occurring TCRs were grouped using DBSCAN, with TCRdist sequence similarity added in when clustering inside HLA-allele-positive subsets. Repertoires with fewer than 30,000 or more than 120,000 public chains, plus five repertoires with anomalous nucleotide sharing, were excluded from co-occurrence clustering. TCRdb retrieved this table from immuneACCESS and kept in-frame rearrangements only. Not all clones are present; in checked studies, unresolved V genes account for under half, and no reason is known for the remainder. V, J and clone size reflect that table, while D and trimming were determined from the DNA. The sample has 90,000 to 120,000 clones on record, 75% of them singletons. The ten most abundant clones make up around an eighth of the sample.

The cohort comprised fewer than 750 healthy bone marrow donors. At the time of sampling, every cohort member was nominally healthy, though immune exposures that went unrecorded were likely present. The donor tested CMV seropositive and was one of the 289 seropositive cohort members. A peripheral blood sample was provided by each donor, and peripheral blood mononuclear cells were used for TCR beta sequencing. Genomic DNA extraction from the blood cell samples was performed with the Qiagen DNeasy Blood Extraction Kit. From V the trimming removes 6 bases and from J it removes 5 bases, while the gene matches leave 11 bases of the junction unaccounted for. For CDR1 and CDR2, the germline V gene lists LGHNA and YNFKEQ. The CDR3 covers 15 residues, taking in both the cysteine and the phenylalanine. The entry retains the CDR3 DNA only, 45 bases that are in frame from base 1. This record belongs to a study of cytomegalovirus exposure and HLA in healthy donors (dated by TCRdb to the late 2010s). Some background on the complete study: According to an earlier analysis of 587 of the donors, some 180 million T cells yielded roughly 100 million unique TCR beta sequences and approximately 300 Gb of sequence data. Roughly 5 DR-DQ haplotypes were handled as single units for association and clustering, since linkage in the cohort was strong. A later analysis re-analyzed previously published TCR beta repertoires from about 600 donors and added high-resolution HLA genotyping to study TCR occurrence patterns. Among 398 genotyped donors of the cohort, an average of roughly 230,000 unique TCR beta nucleotide sequences was sequenced per donor, of which about 18% were non-productive. The later analysis used no new phenotypic data to find candidate immune exposures, relying instead on TCR beta sequences and their occurrence across donors. Roughly 300 gigabases of sequencing data and around 85 million unique TCR sequences made up an early release that covered approximately 650 HLA-typed donors. The aim of the study was to test whether cataloging public T cell receptors could identify signatures of past pathogen exposure. Alongside the repertoire data, information on donor age, sex, ethnicity and CMV serostatus was compiled. In an earlier analysis of more than 550 of the donors, high-throughput TCR beta sequencing was used to judge whether each TCR beta V gene segment behaved as functional or pseudogenic. To predict cytomegalovirus infection status, the study brought together high-throughput TCR immunosequencing, statistical association of individual TCRs with disease status, and machine learning. In a later genetic analysis, genome-wide SNP genotypes for about three fifths of the 666 donors were used, and that subset was treated as a discovery cohort. Of the 398 genotyped donors, over 65% fell in the genetic ancestry cluster associated with self-reported Caucasian donors. Besides the first cohort of hundreds of subjects, a separate validation cohort made up of over 95 different subjects was used. Typing coverage varied by locus: roughly 629-640 donors for A, B, C, DRB1 and DQB1; 500 to 550 for DQA1; some 610 for DPA1; more than 450 for DPB1. The study profiled the T cell repertoires of fewer than 850 subjects by immunosequencing and related them to cytomegalovirus serostatus. Every discovery cohort repertoire had been produced on one sequencing platform. Both class I and class II loci were covered by HLA typing, at four-digit resolution.

Broad study findings and their caveats: In a later analysis, several top co-occurrence clusters were reported to appear linked to parvovirus B19, influenza, CMV and Epstein-Barr virus. Strong co-occurrence of HLA alleles, especially DR and DQ, made assigning TCR associations to individual alleles difficult. In a later analysis, HLA-associated TCR beta chains showed more clonal expansion and lower generation probabilities than non-associated chains that were equally common. The presence/absence analyses assumed that sequencing depth was roughly uniform across donors, and that assumption may not be true. According to a later genetic analysis, donors in an Asian-associated ancestry cluster had fewer N-insertions in productive TCRs than the approximately 630-donor mean. Linkage disequilibrium might explain the correlated functional status among segregating V segments, but an unknown experimental factor could not be ruled out. Specific HLA alleles were associated with over 15,000 TCR beta sequences at a false discovery rate of 0.05 in a later analysis. It was suggested by the authors that the approach could potentially be generalized to other disease states and immunological phenotypes. A cluster of highly shared sequence variants was judged likely to be a technical artifact of the sequencing pipeline. Across donors, most TCR sequences were observed very rarely, whereas some public TCRs were present in many individuals. The 87-base-pair reads could not distinguish some IMGT-functional V segments, including TRBV6-2 and TRBV6-3, so those segments were excluded. A further reported finding was that TCR beta sequences accurately predicted the HLA-A and HLA-B alleles for most subjects in the first cohort. A later genetic analysis associated a missense DCLRE1C variant with V-gene and J-gene trimming of TCR beta chains, and an independent cohort replicated the association. In the study, 150 to 200 TCR beta chains were listed as associated with cytomegalovirus. A later analysis found that most CMV-associated TCR beta chains appeared HLA-restricted, with HLA associations seemingly driven largely by CMV exposure. In an earlier analysis of about 550 of the donors, most TCR beta V segments were observed in productive rearrangements about 87% or about 30% of the time, broadly matching IMGT annotations. In vitro tests confirmed that a few of the cytomegalovirus-associated TCR beta chains recognize cytomegalovirus antigens. According to a later analysis, TCR association rates differed among HLA loci, with DRB1 alleles showing the most associated TCRs and HLA-C alleles showing the fewest. Fewer than 20 rarely observed V segments, including chromosome 9 orphons, were excluded from the earlier analysis of approximately 600 of the donors because counts were too low. The classifier was reported to diagnose cytomegalovirus status with high specificity and sensitivity in both the original cohort and the validation cohort. Immune exposure information for the cohort was limited to CMV serostatus. This cohort had only TCR beta chains sequenced, and the lack of alpha or paired-chain data limited which features could be detected. Because some donors lacked HLA typing at each locus, the association tests relied only on the typed subset.

The receptor comes from a male donor in good health and CMV-seropositive. The rearranged chain carries TRBV4-2 and TRBJ2-7; TRBD2 agrees with 9 junctional bases. Sequenced material: PBMCs. At the DNA level, the sequence is TGTGCCAGCAGAGGACTAGCGCTGAGGGGCCACGAGCAGTACTTC. Its product reads: CASRGLALRGHEQYF.